This is a list of T cell receptor beta chains from one sample in a study of blood T cell repertoires in COVID-19. TCRdb's table, derived via immunoSEQ multiplex PCR, lists solely in-frame clones and lacks some. The sample carries a few hundred thousand clones, about 85% recorded once. Specimen: peripheral blood. These receptors were taken from a man aged 25-40 years who had recovered from COVID-19. The CDR3 runs from the conserved cysteine through the conserved F or W. A D gene is named only where the DNA matches it firmly. Expanded clones get a size class; other rows say once, few or many, or leave the size out.

V gene	D gene	J gene	clone size	CDR3 DNA	CDR3 protein
TRBV12-5	TRBD1	TRBJ1-2	-	TGTGCTAGTGGTCCCACAGGGGGAGGCTATGGCTACACCTTC	CASGPTGGGYGYTF
TRBV2	-	TRBJ2-2	-	TGTGCCAGCAAGGCTCGGGGGGCAAACGGGGAGCTGTTTTTT	CASKARGANGELFF
TRBV19	-	TRBJ1-2	-	TGTGCCAGTACGGCGTTGGACATCCGTGGCTACACCTTC	CASTALDIRGYTF
TRBV2	-	TRBJ1-4	-	TGTGCCAGCAGTGAATTCCCCCCTAGAGCTAATGAAAAACTGTTTTTT	CASSEFPPRANEKLFF
TRBV21-1	-	TRBJ1-3	-	TGTGCCAGCAGCGCCGCCGGACTTTGCGGAAACACCATATATTTT	CASSAAGLCGNTIYF
TRBV5-4	TRBD1	TRBJ1-1	-	TGTGCCAGCAGCCCGACAGGGATGAACACTGAAGCTTTCTTT	CASSPTGMNTEAFF
TRBV3-1/TRBV3-2	-	TRBJ2-1	few	TGTGCCAGCAGCCATCAACGACTACCCTACAATGAGCAGTTCTTC	CASSHQRLPYNEQFF
TRBV10-1	TRBD2	TRBJ2-1	few	TGCGCCAGCAGTGGGCTAGCGGGGGGGCGAAATGAGCAGTTCTTC	CASSGLAGGRNEQFF
TRBV7-2	-	TRBJ1-1	-	TGTGCCAGCAGCACGGACAGGAACACTGAAGCTTTCTTT	CASSTDRNTEAFF
TRBV9	TRBD1	TRBJ2-5	-	TGTGCCAGCAGCGTTGGGACAGGGGGTTTGACGGAGACCCAGTACTTC	CASSVGTGGLTETQYF
TRBV3-1/TRBV3-2	-	TRBJ1-2	-	TGTGCCAGCGGCAACAGGGTTGGCTACACCTTC	CASGNRVGYTF
TRBV18	TRBD1	TRBJ1-2	-	TGTGCCAGCTCAGCGCTTGTGACAGGGGTAAACTATGGCTACACCTTC	CASSALVTGVNYGYTF
TRBV6-1	TRBD1	TRBJ2-3	-	TGTGCCAGCAGTGAAGCACCCACAGGGGGACGGACAGATACGCAGTATTTT	CASSEAPTGGRTDTQYF
TRBV7-9	TRBD1	TRBJ2-1	-	TGTGCCAGCAGCCCGAGGCAGGGGGCTTACTACAATGAGCAGTTCTTC	CASSPRQGAYYNEQFF
TRBV27	-	TRBJ2-3	-	TGTGCCAGCACAACCATCCAGGGGTTGTCCACAGATACGCAGTATTTT	CASTTIQGLSTDTQYF
TRBV5-1	TRBD1	TRBJ1-1	once	TGCGCCAGCAGCTTTCAGGGGGCTGACACTGAAGCTTTCTTT	CASSFQGADTEAFF
TRBV5-1	TRBD1	TRBJ1-2	-	TGCGCCAGCAGCGGATCAGACAGGGGGAGTCATGATAACTATGGCTACACCTTC	CASSGSDRGSHDNYGYTF
TRBV2	-	TRBJ2-7	-	TGTGCCAGCAGCATTTCCCAGCGGGCGGCCTACGAGCAGTACTTC	CASSISQRAAYEQYF